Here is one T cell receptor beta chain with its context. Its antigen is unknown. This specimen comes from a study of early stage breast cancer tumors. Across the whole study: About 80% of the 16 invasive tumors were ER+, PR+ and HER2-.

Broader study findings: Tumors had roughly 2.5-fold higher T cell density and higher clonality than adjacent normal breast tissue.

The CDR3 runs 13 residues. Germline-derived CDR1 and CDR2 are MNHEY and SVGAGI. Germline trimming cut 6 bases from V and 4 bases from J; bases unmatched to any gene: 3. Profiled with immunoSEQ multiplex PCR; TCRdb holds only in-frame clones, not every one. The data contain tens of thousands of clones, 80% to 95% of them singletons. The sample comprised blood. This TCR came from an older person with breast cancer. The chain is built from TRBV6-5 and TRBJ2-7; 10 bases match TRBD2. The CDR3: CASRSGGAYEQYF. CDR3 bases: TGTGCCAGCAGAAGCGGGGGGGCGTACGAGCAGTACTTC.